What follows is one T cell receptor beta chain and its context. This clone's antigen is unknown. Qualities for individual bases were not recorded, and no much larger clone is one base off. CDR3 length: 16 amino acids, cysteine to phenylalanine. Only CDR3 DNA remains: 48 bases, in frame from the first base. Trimming leaves V shorter by 2 bases and J shorter by 0 bases, with the junction holding 4 bases beyond the gene matches. The CDR1 and CDR2 encoded by the germline V gene are SGHVS and FQNEAQ. The sample originates from a study of blood T cells in healthy people across ages (dated by TCRdb to between 2015 and 2016). Describing the broader study: Template switching captured roughly one uniquely barcoded TCR beta cDNA molecule per two T cells in model experiments. Age-related changes in TCR beta repertoire diversity were measured in the study by deep sequencing normalized with unique cDNA molecular identifiers. Four age groups were formed from the donors: young (average approximately 17 years), middle-aged (approximately 40), aged (62) and long-lived (roughly 88). Donors of different ages were randomly distributed across sequencing lanes to avoid experimental bias. The study analyzed two additional independent replicas of 1 million unique cDNA reads from the same blood draw for two donors, one aged 18 to 29 and one aged 80 or older. Study-wide conclusions, independent of this receptor: Because profiling used bulk unsorted PBMCs, naive and antigen-experienced compartments could not be compared conclusively. As age increased, observed TCR beta diversity per million T cells dropped in a roughly linear way, and a significant reduction was already evident by age around 41. Because the CMV infection status of the donors was unknown, age-related changes in expanded clonotypes may potentially have been confounded. A strong correlation was found between observed TCR beta diversity and the percentage of naive T cells measured by flow cytometry. Compared with the aged group, more naive CD4+ T cells, fewer expanded clones and increased TCR diversity were shown by the long-lived group, suggesting age selection. Total diversity estimates from one million sequenced T cells were considered lower bounds and underestimates.

The library was produced with 5' RACE. TCRdb lists the instrument as Illumina HiSeq 2500. The second PCR ran for roughly 7 to 11 cycles and used a J-beta primer mix along with a sample-barcoded 5' primer. Each TCR beta cDNA molecule received a unique molecular identifier from a template-switch 5' adaptor carrying 12 random nucleotides. Each sample yielded at least 2.5 million CDR3-containing paired-end reads. The Mint cDNA synthesis kit, primed by a TRBC-specific oligonucleotide, was used to synthesize first-strand cDNA from all RNA. After uracil-DNA glycosylase treatment, a first 18-cycle PCR used universal primers M1SS and BC2_uni_R on all cDNA. The study's processing was this. For normalization, 1 million high-quality reads were randomly selected from each sample, with every read carrying a distinct molecular identifier. Instead of being binned into consensus sequences, reads with shared molecular identifiers were discarded. MiTCR, set to a Q25 quality threshold and the strictest error-elimination algorithm, was used for CDR3 identification, clonotype clustering and error correction. A nonparametric unseen species model with Euler transformation was used to estimate lower-bound total TCR beta diversity. TCRdb itself trimmed the public reads at Q25 with fastp, ran MiXCR and retained productive beta chains. Each CDR3 protein gets just one entry, which takes the most common genes and DNA from the rows behind it. The V and J calls and clone size come from TCRdb's table, not from the authors' own analysis. For this sample the table gives roughly 1,500,000 distinct CDR3 sequences, of which about 35% were detected only once. The ten largest clones represent around 11% of the sample.

The 39 donors, aged about 6 to 95 years, were systemically healthy Caucasian individuals from Russia. Each donor gave 8.5 to 10 milliliters of peripheral blood, collected into EDTA-treated Vacutainer tubes. Ficoll-Paque density-gradient centrifugation was used to isolate PBMCs, with at least 7 million per sample. Trizol reagent was used to extract total RNA from the PBMCs, yielding at least 5.5 micrograms per sample. Naive CD45RAhigh/CD27high T cell percentages were measured by flow cytometry on a PBMC aliquot from every donor. Sequences were obtained from blood. The chain was built from TRBV7-8 and TRBJ2-1, and TRBD2 matches 7 of the central bases. This receptor was taken from a woman aged 30 to 39 in good health. The bases are TGTGCCAGCAGCTTACGGGAGGCGCCCTCCTACAATGAGCAGTTCTTC. It specifies CASSLREAPSYNEQFF.